The entry below gives a single T cell receptor beta chain sequence along with its context. Its antigen is undetermined. Blood, 2.5 ml, was drawn per donor. This entry belongs to a study of monozygotic twins with inflammatory bowel disease. Points from the study as a whole: There were differing immunosuppressive treatments, which may have added variability to patient repertoires. Distinguishing T cell subtypes was not possible.

PCR of TCRalpha and TCRbeta cDNA was nested, with two rounds of about 17 and 10 cycles. For each CDR3 protein, TCRdb gives one entry from its re-call of the 5' RACE reads, without DNA. Its table lists 330,000 or so distinct CDR3 sequences. The CDR3 sequence is 15 residues long. This TCR was sampled from a human donor with ulcerative colitis or Crohn's disease, or a healthy co-twin of an affected twin (not recorded which). V usage is TRBV12-3 or TRBV12-4 and J usage is TRBJ1-2; no DNA is available, so the TRBD1 call from TCRdb remains unchecked. Source material: blood. The CDR3 loop reads CASSPSGTENYGYTF.